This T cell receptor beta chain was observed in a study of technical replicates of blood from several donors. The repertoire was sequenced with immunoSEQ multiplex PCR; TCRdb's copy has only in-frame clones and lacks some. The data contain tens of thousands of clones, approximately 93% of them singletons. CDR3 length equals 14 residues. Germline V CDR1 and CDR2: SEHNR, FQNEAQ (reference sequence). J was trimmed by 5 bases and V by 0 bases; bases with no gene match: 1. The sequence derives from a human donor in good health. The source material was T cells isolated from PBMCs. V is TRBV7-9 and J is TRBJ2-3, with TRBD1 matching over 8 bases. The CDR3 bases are TGTGCCAGCAGCTTAGCTACAGGGGGAGATACGCAGTATTTT. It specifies CASSLATGGDTQYF. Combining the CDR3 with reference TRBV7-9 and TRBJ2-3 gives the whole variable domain DTGVSQNPRHKITKRGQNVTFRCDPISEHNRLYWYRQTLGQGPEFLTYFQNEAQLEKSRLLSDRFSAERPKGSFSTLEIQRTEQGDSAMYLCASSLATGGDTQYFGPGTRLTVL.